This record looks at one TCR beta chain sequence and its context. The target antigen is unknown. This sample is drawn from a study of a mutant IDH1 vaccine in newly diagnosed glioma. Whole-study context: Mean patient age was roughly 43 years; roughly 62% were male and roughly 38% female. It was radiotherapy, temozolomide, or both that patients received previously, with most receiving both.

Trimming took 0 bases from V and 4 from J; bases not matched to a gene: 2. The CDR3 has 14 amino acids. The germline V gene has CDR1 MNHEY and CDR2 SVGAGI. Study-level points and caveats: Variations in leading peripheral T cell clonotypes appeared to have no connection with pseudoprogression.

Time point defined: week 5, during vaccination. One vaccine dose held 300 ug of mutant IDH1 20-mer peptide and came with topical imiquimod. Each tumor in the donors was a new WHO grade 3 or 4 astrocytoma, IDH1-mutant and ATRX-lost. The repertoire was sequenced with immunoSEQ multiplex PCR; TCRdb's copy has only in-frame clones and lacks some. The sample lists approximately 37,000 clones, over 50% occurring once. V usage is TRBV6-5 and J usage is TRBJ1-2; 7 bases fit TRBD1. The sequenced sample was PBMCs, obtained from a glioma patient whose treatment included an IDH1 peptide vaccine. The receptor comes from a woman aged 18-29 years with glioma. The CDR3, as DNA: TGTGCCAGCAGTTACTCAGGGGGCAGCTATGGCTACACCTTC. This translates into CASSYSGGSYGYTF.